These 27 T cell receptor beta chains originate from one sample sequenced in a study of response to subunit inactivated influenza vaccine. TCRdb reprocessed the RT-PCR reads via MiXCR and lists one record per CDR3 protein. The table shows hundreds of thousands of distinct CDR3 sequences, with approximately 15% occurring only once. This specimen consisted of PBMCs from blood, obtained approximately 15 days before vaccination. These TCRs come from a man over 45 who received an inactivated influenza vaccine.

This clonotype has just a few counts. This chain joins TRBV10-3 and TRBJ2-7; D remains unclear. The CDR3 is 14 residues long. The V and J ends lost 6 bases and 3 bases respectively, with 15 bases between them. CDR1 ENHRY and CDR2 SYGVKD come from the germline V gene. CDR3 sequence: CAISDPGVVYEQYF. The CDR3, as DNA: TGTGCCATCAGCGACCCCGGAGTCGTCTACGAGCAGTACTTC.

In its sample, this clonotype was seen a few times. The rearrangement links TRBV4-3 to TRBJ2-7; D not certain. This CDR3 is 13 amino acids long. Germline CDR1 and CDR2: LGHNA and YSLEER. Trimming left V 0 bases short and J 7 bases short, with 10 bases between. The CDR3 DNA reads TGCGCCAGCAGCCAAGAGAGACTCACAGAGCAGTACTTC. Encoded protein: CASSQERLTEQYF.

This clonotype turned up a few times. This chain joins TRBV12-3 or TRBV12-4 and TRBJ2-7; TRBD1 matches at 7 bases. The CDR3 spans 16 residues. The trim removed 3 bases at V and 4 bases at J, leaving 12 bases unmatched. CDR3 DNA sequence: TGTGCCAGCAGTTTCGACCAGGGGGTTTTTTTTTACGAGCAGTACTTC. It is translated as CASSFDQGVFFYEQYF.

This clonotype was seen a few times. This chain connects TRBV3-1 to TRBJ2-3, with TRBD2 matching 8 bases. The V and J ends lost 4 bases and 3 bases, in that order; junction bases with no gene match: 12. CDR1 is LGHDT, CDR2 YNNKEL, per germline (reference sequence). CDR3 length: 17 residues. The CDR3 sequence is CASSPPPGRAGTDTQYF. CDR3 DNA: TGTGCCAGCAGCCCCCCGCCCGGGAGGGCTGGTACAGATACGCAGTATTTT.

The J gene is TRBJ2-3, the V gene TRBV20-1; D is unclear. Looked up from germline, CDR1 is DFQATT and CDR2 is SNEGSKA (reference sequence). The CDR3 spans 16 residues. Deletions cut 1 base from V and 2 bases from J, with 16 bases between. The CDR3 coding sequence is TGCAGTGCTAGAGGCATCGCGAATAGGTTCACAGATACGCAGTATTTT. This translates into CSARGIANRFTDTQYF.

This clonotype was detected only a few times. This chain uses TRBV25-1 with TRBJ2-7; 7 bases match TRBD2. The germline CDR1 and CDR2 sequences are MGHDK and SYGVNS. J gave up 9 bases and V 1 base, and 3 bases lay outside the gene matches. The CDR3 is made up of 12 amino acids. The CDR3 sequence: CASSEWEGTQYF. The DNA of the CDR3 is TGTGCCAGCAGTGAATGGGAGGGAACGCAGTACTTC.

This clonotype was seen a handful of times. V and J are TRBV28 and TRBJ1-5, with unresolved D. V lost 1 base to trimming and J lost 11 bases, with 9 bases between them. CDR3 length equals 12 residues. Germline V gene sequence: CDR1 MDHEN, CDR2 SYDVKM. The CDR3 here is CASSLFTGSQHF. The CDR3 DNA sequence: TGTGCCAGCAGTTTATTTACCGGGTCCCAGCATTTT.

This clonotype has at least ten counts. The rearrangement links TRBV12-3 or TRBV12-4 to TRBJ2-3; 7 nucleotides align to TRBD2. J was trimmed by 0 bases and V by 6 bases; bases with no gene match: 3. This CDR3 is 14 amino acids long. CDR3 amino acids: CASSPGGSTDTQYF. CDR3 nucleotides: TGTGCCAGCAGCCCCGGGGGGAGCACAGATACGCAGTATTTT.

This CDR3 is CAWISGDNYEQYF. Written as DNA, the CDR3 is TGTGCCTGGATATCAGGAGACAACTACGAGCAGTACTTC. The chain employs TRBV30 and TRBJ2-7; D gene ambiguous. In germline, CDR1 is GTSNPN, CDR2 SVGIG (reference sequence). V lost 4 bases to trimming and J lost 3 bases, with 13 bases between them. The CDR3 spans 13 residues.

This clonotype was observed a few times. The rearrangement links TRBV27 to TRBJ1-6, with D unresolved. CDR3 size: 17 residues. Germline loops: CDR1 MNHEY, CDR2 SMNVEV (reference sequence). The germline V and J ends were trimmed by 1 base and 0 bases, with 10 bases remaining between them. CDR3 loop: CASSLYPGSSYNSPLHF. The CDR3 nucleotides read TGTGCCAGCAGTTTATATCCGGGGAGCTCCTATAATTCACCCCTCCACTTT.

This clonotype has more than one count but fewer than ten. The rearrangement links TRBV5-1 to TRBJ1-1; D gene ambiguous. The CDR3 is 15 residues long. V was trimmed by 2 bases and J by 0 bases, leaving 11 bases between them. CDR1 is SGHRS and CDR2 is YFSETQ in the germline V gene. In DNA, the CDR3 is TGCGCCAGCAGCTTCTGGCCAGCTATGAACACTGAAGCTTTCTTT. It codes for CASSFWPAMNTEAFF.

V usage is TRBV20-1 and J usage is TRBJ2-3; the D gene is possibly TRBD2 (5 bases). CDR3 length: 13 residues. Germline V gives CDR1 DFQATT, CDR2 SNEGSKA (reference sequence). V lost 6 bases, J lost 2 bases, and 12 bases lay in between. CDR3 loop: CSARTYLTDTQYF. The CDR3 DNA sequence: TGCAGTGCGCGGACTTACCTCACAGATACGCAGTATTTT.

This clonotype was counted between two and nine times. This sequence joins TRBV7-8 and TRBJ2-7; TRBD2 might be the D (6 bases). The CDR3 extends over 15 amino acids. Trimming shortened V by 3 bases and J by 4 bases, and 16 bases separated the two germline ends. Germline assignment: CDR1 SGHVS and CDR2 FQNEAQ. CDR3 loop: CASSFSAGTAYEQYF. DNA of the CDR3: TGTGCCAGCAGCTTTTCCGCGGGGACCGCTTACGAGCAGTACTTC.

This clonotype was counted between two and nine times. This sequence joins TRBV9 and TRBJ2-6; TRBD1 matches 8 bases. This CDR3 is 16 amino acids long. V lost 4 bases and J lost 0; bases outside the gene matches: 3. The germline V gene encodes CDR1 SGDLS and CDR2 YYNGEE. CDR3 in amino acids: CASSPQGVSGANVLTF. CDR3 sequence (DNA): TGTGCCAGCAGCCCACAGGGGGTCTCTGGGGCCAACGTCCTGACTTTC.

The chain joins TRBV30 to TRBJ2-3; maybe TRBD2 (5 bases). V dropped 0 bases and J dropped 3 bases, with 16 bases sitting between them. The CDR3 has 16 residues. Germline CDR1 and CDR2: GTSNPN and SVGIG (reference sequence). As DNA, the CDR3 is TGTGCCTGGAGTGTACCCTTATTAGCGACGACAGATACGCAGTATTTT. This codes for CAWSVPLLATTDTQYF.

The chain has TRBV7-3 and TRBJ2-5; 13 bases match TRBD2. V shed 5 bases, J shed 5 bases, and the junction held 8 bases outside the gene matches. CDR1 SGHTA and CDR2 FQGTGA come from the germline V gene. CDR3 length equals 16 residues. CDR3 residues: CASSLGTSGNLETQYF. DNA of the CDR3: TGTGCCAGCAGCCTGGGGACTAGCGGGAATTTGGAGACCCAGTACTTC.

The chain carries TRBV4-3 and TRBJ1-6; no clear D gene. Trimming left V 6 bases short and J 7 bases short, with 13 bases between. The CDR3 extends over 14 amino acids. Germline V gene data show CDR1 as LGHNA and CDR2 as YSLEER. The CDR3 region is CASSTSRYNSPLHF. In nucleotides, the CDR3 is TGCGCCAGCAGTACCTCCAGGTACAATTCACCCCTCCACTTT.

This clonotype was counted a single time. J is TRBJ2-7 and V is TRBV19, with a weak D call TRBD1 (5 bases). From germline, CDR1 is LNHDA and CDR2 SQIVND (reference sequence). This CDR3 spans 13 amino acids. Trimming stripped 7 bases from V and 6 bases from J, with 16 bases between. Written as DNA, the CDR3 is TGTGCCAGTAATGGGCAGGGTATTGGCGAGCAGTACTTC. The encoded protein is CASNGQGIGEQYF.

The chain employs TRBV29-1 and TRBJ2-3; D gene uncertain. The CDR3 totals 11 residues. V shed 0 bases and J shed 8 bases, with 6 bases lying between them. Looked up from germline, CDR1 is SQVTM and CDR2 is ANQGSEA. CDR3 protein: CSVEDQGTQYF. The DNA of the CDR3 is TGCAGCGTTGAAGATCAAGGTACGCAGTATTTT.

This clonotype was seen only a few times. This CDR3 is CASSTLDFGDVLTF. In nucleotides, the CDR3 is TGTGCCAGCAGTACTCTAGACTTCGGCGACGTCCTGACTTTC. This chain uses TRBV12-3 or TRBV12-4 with TRBJ2-6, with D uncertain. Deletions cut 5 bases from V and 11 bases from J, with 16 bases between. The length of the CDR3 is 14 residues.

The J gene is TRBJ2-3, the V gene TRBV4-3; D is unclear. The CDR3 runs 15 residues. The V gene lost 2 bases and the J gene lost 5 bases, with 14 bases spanning the gap. The V gene's germline CDR1 is LGHNA and CDR2 YSLEER. CDR3 DNA: TGCGCCAGCAGCCAAACGGTAGTAGCACAAGATACGCAGTATTTT. Protein product: CASSQTVVAQDTQYF.

The V and J genes are TRBV5-1 and TRBJ2-7; 7 bases line up with TRBD1. Germline trimming cut 3 bases from V and 4 bases from J; bases unmatched to any gene: 4. The CDR3 runs to 13 residues. Germline CDR1 reads SGHRS; CDR2 reads YFSETQ. This CDR3 is CASSSTGRYEQYF. CDR3 nucleotides: TGCGCCAGCAGCTCGACAGGGAGATACGAGCAGTACTTC.

This clonotype was recorded a few times. An end of the junction does not agree with germline; a read error may underlie this. The chain is built from TRBV20-1 and TRBJ2-1, with TRBD2 matching over 13 bases. The CDR3 contains 13 residues. Germline V gene sequence: CDR1 DFQATT, CDR2 SNEGSKA (reference sequence). CDR3 DNA: TGCAGCGGACCAACTAGCGGGGGGGCTGAGGAGTTCTTC. It codes for CSGPTSGGAEEFF.

V is TRBV10-3 and J is TRBJ1-2, with D uncertain. Germline V gene data show CDR1 as ENHRY and CDR2 as SYGVKD. CDR3 length: 15 amino acids. The V end was cut by 6 bases, the J end by 2 bases, with 16 bases between. The CDR3 DNA is TGTGCCATCAGGGCGGATGCAGGAAGAAACTATGGCTACACCTTC. Protein: CAIRADAGRNYGYTF.

This clonotype was observed a handful of times. J is TRBJ2-7 and V is TRBV14, with D tentatively TRBD1 (6 bases). The V end was cut by 4 bases, the J end by 2 bases, with 18 bases between. The length of the CDR3 is 16 residues. Germline V lookup: CDR1 SGHDN, CDR2 FVKESK. This chain's CDR3 is CASSPIVGQRTYEQYF. Written as DNA, the CDR3 is TGTGCCAGCAGCCCGATAGTAGGACAGCGTACCTACGAGCAGTACTTC.

This clonotype was seen repeatedly, ten times or more. This chain links TRBV20-1 with TRBJ2-1, with 9 bases matching TRBD2. V shed 0 bases and J 10 bases; nucleotides not matched to a gene: 10. Germline values: CDR1 DFQATT, CDR2 SNEGSKA (reference sequence). This CDR3 is built from 15 residues. The CDR3 sequence is CSARDMAGGGEEQFF. For the CDR3, the DNA is TGCAGTGCTAGAGATATGGCGGGAGGGGGGGAGGAGCAGTTCTTC.

This clonotype was seen a few times. The V and J genes are TRBV29-1 and TRBJ2-2; D unclear. The V and J ends lost 5 bases and 4 bases respectively, with 5 bases between them. The CDR3 has 11 residues. CDR1 SQVTM and CDR2 ANQGSEA come from the germline V gene. CDR3 residues: CSVRRTGELFF. For the CDR3, the DNA is TGCAGCGTTCGGCGCACCGGGGAGCTGTTTTTT.